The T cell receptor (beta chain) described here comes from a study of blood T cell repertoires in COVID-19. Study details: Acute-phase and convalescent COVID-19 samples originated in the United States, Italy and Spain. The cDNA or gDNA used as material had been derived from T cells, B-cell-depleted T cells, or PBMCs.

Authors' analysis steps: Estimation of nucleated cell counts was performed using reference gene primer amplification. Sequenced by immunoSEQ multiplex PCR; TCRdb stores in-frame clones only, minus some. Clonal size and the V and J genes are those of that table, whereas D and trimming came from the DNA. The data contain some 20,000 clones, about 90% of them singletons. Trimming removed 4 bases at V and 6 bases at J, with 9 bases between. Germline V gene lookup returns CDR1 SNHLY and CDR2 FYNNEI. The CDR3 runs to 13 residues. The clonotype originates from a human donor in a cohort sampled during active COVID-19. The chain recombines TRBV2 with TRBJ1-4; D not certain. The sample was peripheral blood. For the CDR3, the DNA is TGTGCCAGCAGTGGGGAGGAGGATGAAAAACTGTTTTTT. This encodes CASSGEEDEKLFF.